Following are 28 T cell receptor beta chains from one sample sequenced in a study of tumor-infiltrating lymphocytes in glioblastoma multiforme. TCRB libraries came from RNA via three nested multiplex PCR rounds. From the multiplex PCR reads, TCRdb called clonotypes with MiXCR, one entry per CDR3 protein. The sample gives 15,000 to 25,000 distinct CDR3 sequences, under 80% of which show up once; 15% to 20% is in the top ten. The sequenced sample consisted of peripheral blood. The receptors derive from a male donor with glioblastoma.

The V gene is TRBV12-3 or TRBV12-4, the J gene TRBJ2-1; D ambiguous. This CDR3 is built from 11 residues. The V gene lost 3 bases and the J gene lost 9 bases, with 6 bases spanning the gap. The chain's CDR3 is CASSLVGEQFF. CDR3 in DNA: TGTGCCAGCAGTTTGGTCGGTGAGCAGTTCTTC.

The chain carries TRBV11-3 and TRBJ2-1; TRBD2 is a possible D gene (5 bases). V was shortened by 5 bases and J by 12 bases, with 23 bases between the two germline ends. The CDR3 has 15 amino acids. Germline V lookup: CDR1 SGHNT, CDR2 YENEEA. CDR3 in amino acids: CASSLLAGGGNTQFF. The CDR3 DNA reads TGTGCCAGCAGCCTCCTAGCAGGAGGAGGCAATACGCAGTTCTTC.

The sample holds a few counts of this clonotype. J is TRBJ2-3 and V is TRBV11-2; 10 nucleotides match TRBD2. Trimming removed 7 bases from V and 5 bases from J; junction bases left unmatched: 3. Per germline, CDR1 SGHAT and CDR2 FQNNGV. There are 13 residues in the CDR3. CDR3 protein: CASTIAGGDTQYF. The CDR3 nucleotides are TGTGCCAGCACTATAGCGGGAGGAGATACGCAGTATTTT.

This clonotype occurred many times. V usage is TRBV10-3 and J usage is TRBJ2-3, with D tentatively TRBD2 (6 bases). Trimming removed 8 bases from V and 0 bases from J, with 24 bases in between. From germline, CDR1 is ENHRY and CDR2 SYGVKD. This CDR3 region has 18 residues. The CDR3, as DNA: TGTGCCATCCGGGGTAGCGGCTCCCAAAGGGGTAGCACAGATACGCAGTATTTT. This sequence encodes CAIRGSGSQRGSTDTQYF.

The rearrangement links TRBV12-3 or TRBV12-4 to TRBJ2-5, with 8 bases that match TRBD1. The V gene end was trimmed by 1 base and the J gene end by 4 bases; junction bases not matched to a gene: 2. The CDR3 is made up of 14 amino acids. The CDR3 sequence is CASSLDRGAETQYF. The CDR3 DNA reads TGTGCCAGCAGTTTAGACAGGGGGGCAGAGACCCAGTACTTC.

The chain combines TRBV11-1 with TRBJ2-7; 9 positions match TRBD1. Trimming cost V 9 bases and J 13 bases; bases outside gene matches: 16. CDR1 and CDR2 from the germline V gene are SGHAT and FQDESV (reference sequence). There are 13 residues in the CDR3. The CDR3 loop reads CASRRTGDDGHYF. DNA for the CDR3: TGTGCCAGTAGGCGGACAGGGGATGACGGGCATTACTTC.

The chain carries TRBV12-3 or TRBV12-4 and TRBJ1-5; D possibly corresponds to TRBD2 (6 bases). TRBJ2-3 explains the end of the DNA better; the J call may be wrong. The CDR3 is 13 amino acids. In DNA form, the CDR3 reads TGTGCCAGCAGACCACGGGAGAATCAGCCCCAGTATTTT. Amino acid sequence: CASRPRENQPQYF.

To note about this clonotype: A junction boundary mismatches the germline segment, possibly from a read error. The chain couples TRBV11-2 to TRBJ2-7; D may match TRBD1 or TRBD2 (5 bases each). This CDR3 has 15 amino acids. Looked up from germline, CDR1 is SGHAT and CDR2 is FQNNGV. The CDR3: CASSPKSGRTYEQCF. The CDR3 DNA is TGTGCCAGCAGCCCGAAGTCGGGGCGGACCTACGAGCAGTGCTTC.

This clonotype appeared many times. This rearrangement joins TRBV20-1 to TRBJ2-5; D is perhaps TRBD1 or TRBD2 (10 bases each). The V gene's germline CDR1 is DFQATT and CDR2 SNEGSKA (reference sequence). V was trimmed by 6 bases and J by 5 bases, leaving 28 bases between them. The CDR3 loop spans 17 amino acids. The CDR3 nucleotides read TGCAGTGCACAGACAGGGGGCGCAGCGGGAGGGGTTGAGACCCAGTACTTC. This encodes CSAQTGGAAGGVETQYF.

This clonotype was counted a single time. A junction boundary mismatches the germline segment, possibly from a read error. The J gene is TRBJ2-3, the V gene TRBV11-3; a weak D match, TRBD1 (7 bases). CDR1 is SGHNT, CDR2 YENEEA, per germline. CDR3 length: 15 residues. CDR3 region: CASSQGEAPTDTKYF. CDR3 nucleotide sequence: TGTGCTAGCAGCCAGGGGGAGGCGCCTACAGATACGAAGTATTTT. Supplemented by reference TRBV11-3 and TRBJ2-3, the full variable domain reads EAGVVQSPRYKIIEKKQPVAFWCNPISGHNTLYWYLQNLGQGPELLIRYENEEAVDDSQLPKDRFSAERLKGVDSTLKIQPAELGDSAVYLCASSQGEAPTDTKYFGPGTRLTVL.

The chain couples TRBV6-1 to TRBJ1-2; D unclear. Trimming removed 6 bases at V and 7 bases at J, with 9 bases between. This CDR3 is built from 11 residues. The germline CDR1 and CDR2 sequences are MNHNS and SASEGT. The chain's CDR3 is CASRAVGGYTF. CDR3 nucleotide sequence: TGTGCCAGCAGGGCCGTGGGTGGCTACACCTTC.

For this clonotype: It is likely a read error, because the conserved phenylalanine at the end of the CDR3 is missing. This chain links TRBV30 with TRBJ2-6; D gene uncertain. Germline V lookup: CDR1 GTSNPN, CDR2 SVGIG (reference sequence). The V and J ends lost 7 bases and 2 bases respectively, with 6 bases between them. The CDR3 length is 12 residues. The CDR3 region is CALDPGANVLTY. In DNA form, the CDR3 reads TGTGCCTTGGATCCTGGGGCCAACGTCCTGACTTAC.

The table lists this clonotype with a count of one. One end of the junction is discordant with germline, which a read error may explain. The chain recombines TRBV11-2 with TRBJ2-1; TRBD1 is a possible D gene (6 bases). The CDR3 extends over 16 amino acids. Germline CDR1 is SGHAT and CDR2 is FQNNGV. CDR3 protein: CASGRDRWKVNNEHFF. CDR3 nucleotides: TGTGCCAGCGGCCGCGACAGGTGGAAGGTCAACAATGAGCACTTCTTC.

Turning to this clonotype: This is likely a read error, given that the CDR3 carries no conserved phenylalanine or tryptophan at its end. CDR3 coding DNA: TGTGCCAGCAGCGAGTCATGGGACACCGGGGAGCTGTTTTAT. Residues: CASSESWDTGELFY. The rearrangement joins TRBV11-2 to TRBJ2-2; the D is unclear. Germline V CDR1 and CDR2: SGHAT, FQNNGV. This CDR3 region has 14 residues. V lost 5 bases and J 3 bases, leaving 10 bases between the germline ends.

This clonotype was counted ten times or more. In DNA form, the CDR3 reads TGCAGCGTTGAAGGACAATCCAGCTCCTACAATGAGCAGTTCTTC. This codes for CSVEGQSSSYNEQFF. The chain joins TRBV29-1 to TRBJ2-1; D gene ambiguous. Trimming left V 1 base short and J 0 bases short, with 10 bases between. Germline V lookup: CDR1 SQVTM, CDR2 ANQGSEA. The CDR3 is 15 residues long.

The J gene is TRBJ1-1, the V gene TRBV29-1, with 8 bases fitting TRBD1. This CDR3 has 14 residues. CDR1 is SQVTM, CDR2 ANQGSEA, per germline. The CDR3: CTDLDRAMNTEAFF. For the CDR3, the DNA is TGCACCGATCTGGACAGGGCAATGAACACTGAAGCTTTCTTT.

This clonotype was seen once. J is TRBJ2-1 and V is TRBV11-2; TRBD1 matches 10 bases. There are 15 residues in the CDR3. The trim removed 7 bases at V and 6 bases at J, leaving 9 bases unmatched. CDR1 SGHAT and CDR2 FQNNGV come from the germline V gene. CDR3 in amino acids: CASTVTGGSINEQFF. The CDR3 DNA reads TGTGCCAGCACCGTGACAGGGGGCAGTATCAATGAGCAGTTCTTC. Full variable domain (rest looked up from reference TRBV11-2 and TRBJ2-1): EAGVAQSPRYKIIEKRQSVAFWCNPISGHATLYWYQQILGQGPKLLIQFQNNGVVDDSQLPKDRFSAERLKGVDSTLKIQPAKLEDSAVYLCASTVTGGSINEQFFGPGTRLTVL.

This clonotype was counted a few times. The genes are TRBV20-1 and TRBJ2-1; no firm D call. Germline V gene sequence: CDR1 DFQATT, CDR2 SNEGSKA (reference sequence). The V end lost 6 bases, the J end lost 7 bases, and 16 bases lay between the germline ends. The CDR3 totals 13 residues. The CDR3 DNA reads TGCAGTGCCAGAAGTAGGGTTTCAAATGAGCAGTTCTTC. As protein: CSARSRVSNEQFF.

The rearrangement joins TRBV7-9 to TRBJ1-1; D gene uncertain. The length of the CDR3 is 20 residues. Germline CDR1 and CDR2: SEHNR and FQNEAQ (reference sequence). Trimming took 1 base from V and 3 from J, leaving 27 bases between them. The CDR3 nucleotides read TGTGCCAGCAGCTTAGGCGGGTTGAGGGAGGTCCCATCGGGCGACACTGAAGCTTTCTTT. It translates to CASSLGGLREVPSGDTEAFF.

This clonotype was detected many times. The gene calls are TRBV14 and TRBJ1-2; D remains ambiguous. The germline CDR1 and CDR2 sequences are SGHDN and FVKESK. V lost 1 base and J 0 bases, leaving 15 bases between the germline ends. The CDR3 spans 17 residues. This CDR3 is CASSQAPGMGSNYGYTF. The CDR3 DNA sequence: TGTGCCAGCAGCCAAGCCCCGGGGATGGGCTCTAACTATGGCTACACCTTC.

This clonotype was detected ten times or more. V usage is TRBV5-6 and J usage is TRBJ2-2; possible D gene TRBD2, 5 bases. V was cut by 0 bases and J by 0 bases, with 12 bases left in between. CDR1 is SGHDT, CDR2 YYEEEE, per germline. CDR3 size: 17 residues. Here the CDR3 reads CASSLDPSSANTGELFF. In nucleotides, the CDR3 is TGTGCCAGCAGCTTGGACCCTAGCAGCGCGAACACCGGGGAGCTGTTTTTT.

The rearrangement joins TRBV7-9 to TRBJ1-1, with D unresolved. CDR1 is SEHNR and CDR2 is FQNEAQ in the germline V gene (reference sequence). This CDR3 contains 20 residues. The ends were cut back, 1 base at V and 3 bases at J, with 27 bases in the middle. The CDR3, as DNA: TGTGCCAGCAGCTTAGGCGGGTTTAGGGAGGTCCCATCGGGCGACACTGAAGCTTTCTTT. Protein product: CASSLGGFREVPSGDTEAFF.

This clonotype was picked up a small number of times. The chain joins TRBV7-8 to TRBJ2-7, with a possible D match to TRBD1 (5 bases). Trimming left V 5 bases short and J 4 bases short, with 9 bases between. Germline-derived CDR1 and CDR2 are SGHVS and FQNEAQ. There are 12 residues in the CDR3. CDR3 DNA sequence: TGTGCCAGCAGCCCGACAGATTACGAGCAGTACTTC. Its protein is CASSPTDYEQYF.

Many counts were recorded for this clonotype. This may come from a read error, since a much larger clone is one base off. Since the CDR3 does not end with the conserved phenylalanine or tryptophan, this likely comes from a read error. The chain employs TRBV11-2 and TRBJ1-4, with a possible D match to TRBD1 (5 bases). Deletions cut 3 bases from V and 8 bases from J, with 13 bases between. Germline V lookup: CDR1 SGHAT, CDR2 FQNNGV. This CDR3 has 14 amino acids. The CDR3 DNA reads TGTGCCAGCAGCTTTACCGGGACGGACGAAAAACTGTTTCTT. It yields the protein CASSFTGTDEKLFL.

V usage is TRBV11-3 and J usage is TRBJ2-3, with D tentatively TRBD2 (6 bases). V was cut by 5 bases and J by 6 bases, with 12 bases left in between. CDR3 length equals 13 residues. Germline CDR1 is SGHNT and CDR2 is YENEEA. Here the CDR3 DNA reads TGTGCCAGCAGCCCCCCCGGAGGGGATACGCAGTATTTT. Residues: CASSPPGGDTQYF.

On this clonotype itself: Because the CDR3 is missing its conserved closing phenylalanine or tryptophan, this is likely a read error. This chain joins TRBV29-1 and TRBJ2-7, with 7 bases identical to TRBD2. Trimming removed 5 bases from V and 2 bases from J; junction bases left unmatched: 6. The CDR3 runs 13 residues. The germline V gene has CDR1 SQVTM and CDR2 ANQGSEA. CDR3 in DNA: TGCAGCGTTAGCGGGACCGGTGCCTACGAGCAGTACTAC. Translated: CSVSGTGAYEQYY.

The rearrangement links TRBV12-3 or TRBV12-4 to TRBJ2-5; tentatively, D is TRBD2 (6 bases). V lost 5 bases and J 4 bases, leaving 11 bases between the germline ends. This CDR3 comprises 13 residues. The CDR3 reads CASSLGLLETQYF. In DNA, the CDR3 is TGTGCCAGCAGTCTGGGACTTTTAGAGACCCAGTACTTC.

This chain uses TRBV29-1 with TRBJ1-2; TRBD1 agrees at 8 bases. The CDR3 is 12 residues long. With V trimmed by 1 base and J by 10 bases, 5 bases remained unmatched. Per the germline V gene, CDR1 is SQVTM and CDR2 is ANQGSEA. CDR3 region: CSVEGTGGDYTF. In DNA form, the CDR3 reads TGCAGCGTTGAAGGAACAGGGGGTGACTACACCTTC.